Included here is one T cell receptor beta chain sequence, with context. The data stem from a study of blood T cell repertoires in COVID-19. The wider study: Sources were T cells, B-cell-depleted T cells, or PBMCs; the material itself was cDNA or gDNA.

The protocol was immunoSEQ multiplex PCR, while the TCRdb copy is restricted to in-frame clones and leaves out a portion. The data hold about 220,000 clones, with over 75% observed a single time. This CDR3 comprises 16 residues. The V and J ends lost 3 bases and 0 bases, in that order; junction bases with no gene match: 8. CDR1 and CDR2 (germline): MNHEY, SVGEGT. Sequenced sample: peripheral blood. The rearrangement joins TRBV6-2 or TRBV6-3 to TRBJ2-7; TRBD1 agrees at 7 bases. The sequence came from a human donor in a cohort sampled during active COVID-19. DNA of the CDR3: TGTGCCAGCAGTTATAACCCGGGACAGAACTCCTACGAGCAGTACTTC. This translates into CASSYNPGQNSYEQYF.